This is a list of T cell receptor beta chains from one sample in a study of CD8 T cells in ankylosing spondylitis. MiXCR was run by TCRdb on the 5' RACE reads, yielding one entry per CDR3 protein. The data contain approximately 150,000 distinct CDR3 sequences, roughly 34% of them singletons. The sequencing input was synovial fluid, either unsorted or a sorted T cell fraction (not recorded which). The receptors originated from a male donor with ankylosing spondylitis. Each CDR3 is given with its conserved first and last residue. D genes are given only for firm matches. For some rows the clone size is stated as once, few or many, or as a class when expanded; others skip it.

j_call cdr3_length clone_size d_call v_call cdr3_aa cdr3_nt
TRBJ2-5 14 - TRBD1 TRBV6-1 CASRGTVHQETQYF TGTGCCAGCAGGGGGACAGTTCACCAAGAGACCCAGTACTTC
TRBJ2-3 13 few - TRBV20-1 CSASPEAAGTQYF TGCAGTGCTTCCCCCGAGGCGGCGGGTACGCAGTATTTT
TRBJ2-1 16 - - TRBV29-1 CSVEDRGRTKEDEQFF TGCAGCGTTGAAGATCGTGGGAGGACGAAGGAAGATGAGCAGTTCTTC
TRBJ1-1 19 few TRBD1 TRBV11-1 CASSFSRNRGHGKNTEAFF TGTGCCAGCAGCTTTTCCCGGAACAGGGGGCATGGGAAGAACACTGAAGCTTTCTTT
TRBJ2-2 15 - TRBD2 TRBV6-1 CASSEIAGGPGELFF TGTGCCAGCAGTGAAATAGCGGGAGGGCCCGGGGAGCTGTTTTTT
TRBJ1-2 13 - - TRBV6-1 CASSPPQSGGYTF TGTGCCAGCAGTCCTCCACAGTCGGGTGGCTACACCTTC
TRBJ1-5 15 few TRBD1 TRBV27 CASSSRYTGEAAQHF TGTGCCAGCAGTTCGAGATATACAGGGGAGGCAGCCCAGCATTTT
TRBJ2-1 14 - - TRBV7-2 CASSLALRGTEQFF TGTGCCAGCAGCTTAGCTTTGCGGGGTACTGAGCAGTTCTTC
TRBJ2-5 14 - TRBD2 TRBV5-6 CASKRAGGLGTQYF TGTGCCAGCAAGCGAGCGGGGGGGCTTGGGACCCAGTACTTC
TRBJ2-6 18 - - TRBV4-3 CASSQGREAGGGANVLTF TGCGCCAGCAGCCAAGGCCGGGAAGCTGGGGGAGGGGCCAACGTCCTGACTTTC
TRBJ2-3 12 many - TRBV29-1 CSVGTQSDTQYF TGCAGCGTGGGGACCCAGTCAGATACGCAGTATTTT
TRBJ2-6 17 - TRBD1 TRBV10-3 CAISKGTVDSGANVLTF TGTGCCATCAGTAAGGGGACAGTAGACTCTGGGGCCAACGTCCTGACTTTC
TRBJ2-1 13 - TRBD2 TRBV20-1 CSAPGRGVNEQFF TGCAGTGCCCCAGGGCGGGGGGTAAATGAGCAGTTCTTC
TRBJ2-5 19 few - TRBV12-3/TRBV12-4 CASSLSLGGGAGDQETQYF TGTGCCAGCAGTTTATCGCTTGGAGGGGGCGCGGGAGACCAAGAGACCCAGTACTTC
TRBJ2-7 14 - TRBD2 TRBV6-2/TRBV6-3 CASSSGTSTYEQYF TGTGCCAGCAGCTCCGGGACTAGCACCTACGAGCAGTACTTC
TRBJ2-5 14 - TRBD2 TRBV20-1 CSAGLTSGRGSEYF TGCAGTGCTGGGCTTACTAGCGGGAGGGGGTCGGAATACTTC
TRBJ1-5 14 - - TRBV6-1 CASRPSYSNQPQHF TGTGCCAGCCGCCCCTCATATAGCAATCAGCCCCAGCATTTT
TRBJ1-2 12 - - TRBV6-2/TRBV6-3 CASSYAGYGYTF TGTGCCAGCAGTTACGCCGGATATGGCTACACCTTC
TRBJ1-5 13 - TRBD1 TRBV7-6 CASSPGGGQPQHF TGTGCCAGCAGCCCAGGGGGAGGTCAGCCCCAGCATTTT
TRBJ2-1 11 - - TRBV29-1 CSVELRNEQFF TGCAGCGTTGAGTTGCGAAATGAGCAGTTCTTC
TRBJ2-1 13 once TRBD2 TRBV6-2/TRBV6-3 CASMLAGYNEQFF TGTGCCAGCATGCTAGCGGGGTACAATGAGCAGTTCTTC
TRBJ2-1 16 - TRBD2 TRBV7-2 CASSNPSGGTYNEQFF TGTGCCAGCAGCAATCCGAGCGGGGGGACCTACAATGAGCAGTTCTTC
TRBJ2-3 16 - TRBD1 TRBV24-1 CATSDPRTGRADTQYF TGTGCCACCAGTGACCCTCGGACAGGGCGAGCAGATACGCAGTATTTT
TRBJ2-1 15 many TRBD1 TRBV7-2 CASSSTGTDYNEQFF TGTGCCAGCAGCTCTACCGGGACAGACTACAATGAGCAGTTCTTC
TRBJ2-1 17 many TRBD2 TRBV11-2 CASSVGAGDLSYNEQFF TGTGCCAGCAGCGTCGGAGCGGGAGACCTCTCCTACAATGAGCAGTTCTTC
TRBJ1-1 14 once - TRBV9 CASSAQGGDTEAFF TGTGCCAGCAGCGCCCAGGGAGGTGACACTGAAGCTTTCTTT
TRBJ2-1 16 - TRBD2 TRBV5-1 CASSPGGLATYNEQFF TGCGCCAGCAGCCCTGGGGGACTAGCGACCTACAATGAGCAGTTCTTC
TRBJ2-1 15 - - TRBV5-4 CASSNPSIRYNEQFF TGTGCCAGCAGCAACCCTTCCATTCGATACAATGAGCAGTTCTTC
TRBJ2-7 15 - - TRBV20-1 CSAPAGLASSYEQYF TGCAGTGCCCCGGCGGGGCTAGCTAGCTCCTACGAGCAGTACTTC
TRBJ1-4 16 - - TRBV7-9 CASSPMKQSGLGVLFF TGTGCCAGCAGCCCTATGAAACAGTCCGGACTGGGGGTACTGTTTTTT